This T cell receptor beta chain was sequenced in a study of blood T cell repertoires in COVID-19. The overall study: The origin of the acute and convalescent COVID-19 samples was the United States, Italy and Spain. The cDNA or gDNA used as material had been derived from T cells, B-cell-depleted T cells, or PBMCs.

From germline, CDR1 is MDHEN and CDR2 SYDVKM. V lost 10 bases to trimming and J lost 7 bases; unmatched junction nucleotides: 6. The CDR3 consists of 11 residues. Here immunoSEQ multiplex PCR was the method, and the copy in TCRdb shows in-frame clones only, minus some. The sample consists of hundreds of thousands of clones, more than 70% of them appearing once. This sequence originates from a man aged 35 to 55 with acute or convalescent COVID-19. Sequenced material: peripheral blood. The chain couples TRBV28 to TRBJ1-2; 7 nucleotides agree with TRBD1. CDR3 in amino acids: CATTDRAGYTF. The CDR3 DNA follows: TGTGCCACCACCGACAGGGCTGGCTACACCTTC.